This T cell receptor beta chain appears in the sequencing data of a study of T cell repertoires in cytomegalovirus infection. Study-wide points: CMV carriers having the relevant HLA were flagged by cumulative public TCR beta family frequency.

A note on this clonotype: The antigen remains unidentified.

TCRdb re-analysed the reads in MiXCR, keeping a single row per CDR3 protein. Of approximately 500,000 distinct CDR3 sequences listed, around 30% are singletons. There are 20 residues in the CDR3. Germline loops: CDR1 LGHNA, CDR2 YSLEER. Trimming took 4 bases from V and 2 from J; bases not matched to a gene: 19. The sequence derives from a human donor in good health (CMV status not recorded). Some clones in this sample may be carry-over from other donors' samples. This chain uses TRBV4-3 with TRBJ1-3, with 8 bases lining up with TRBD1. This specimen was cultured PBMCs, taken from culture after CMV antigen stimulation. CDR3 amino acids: CASSRTPLSADRVAGNTIYF. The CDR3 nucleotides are TGCGCCAGCAGCCGAACTCCATTATCAGCGGACAGGGTGGCTGGAAACACCATATATTTT.